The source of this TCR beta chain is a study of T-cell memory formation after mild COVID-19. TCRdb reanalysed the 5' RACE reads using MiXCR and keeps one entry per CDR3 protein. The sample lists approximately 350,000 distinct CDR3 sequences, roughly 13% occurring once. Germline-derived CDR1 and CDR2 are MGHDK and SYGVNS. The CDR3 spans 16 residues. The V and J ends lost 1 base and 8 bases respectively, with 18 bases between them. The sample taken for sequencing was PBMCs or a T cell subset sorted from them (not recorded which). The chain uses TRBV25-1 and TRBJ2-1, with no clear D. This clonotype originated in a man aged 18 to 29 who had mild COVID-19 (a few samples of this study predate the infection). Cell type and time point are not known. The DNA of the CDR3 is TGTGCCAGCAGTGAATTTAAAAAGAGCACCCAGGATGAGCAGTTCTTC. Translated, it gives CASSEFKKSTQDEQFF.